Below are 31 T cell receptor beta chains sequenced from a single sample in a study of blood T cell repertoires in COVID-19. TCRdb keeps only in-frame clones here, not all; method: immunoSEQ multiplex PCR. The profile shows hundreds of thousands of clones, approximately 92% of them singletons. Material: PBMCs or T cells enriched from blood (not recorded which). These receptor sequences come from a man aged 30 to 45 who had recovered from COVID-19.

The chain combines TRBV13 with TRBJ2-3; perhaps TRBD2 as D (6 bases). Trimming pared 2 bases from V and 0 bases from J, leaving 12 bases between. The CDR3 sequence is 16 residues long. Germline loops: CDR1 PRHDT, CDR2 FYEKMQ (reference sequence). For the CDR3, the DNA is TGTGCCAGCAGCTTAATTAGCGGTACTAGCACAGATACGCAGTATTTT. It translates to CASSLISGTSTDTQYF.

The chain employs TRBV27 and TRBJ2-7, with D unresolved. Trimming took off 5 bases at V and 2 bases at J, with 10 bases between the two ends. Germline CDR1 and CDR2: MNHEY and SMNVEV (reference sequence). The CDR3 runs 13 residues. CDR3 nucleotide sequence: TGTGCCAGCAGTCACCGACTGCCCTACGAGCAGTACTTC. Translated, it gives CASSHRLPYEQYF.

The gene calls are TRBV6-2 or TRBV6-3 and TRBJ1-1; 8 positions agree with TRBD1. Germline-derived CDR1 and CDR2 are MNHEY and SVGEGT. V was clipped by 5 bases and J by 1 base; unmatched bases: 12. The CDR3 totals 17 residues. The CDR3 bases are TGTGCCAGCAGTCCCCTAGACAGGGGCGGTACGAACACTGAAGCTTTCTTT. Protein: CASSPLDRGGTNTEAFF.

The V and J genes are TRBV13 and TRBJ2-5; the match to TRBD1 covers 9 bases. Germline V gene sequence: CDR1 PRHDT, CDR2 FYEKMQ (reference sequence). V trimming: 4 bases; J trimming: 4 bases; junction bases outside the gene matches: 16. CDR3 size: 18 residues. The CDR3 region has the DNA TGTGCCAGCAGCTCGACCGGGACAGGGCCGCACCAGGGAGAGACCCAGTACTTC. Residues: CASSSTGTGPHQGETQYF. Full variable domain (remainder filled in from reference TRBV13 and TRBJ2-5): AAGVIQSPRHLIKEKRETATLKCYPIPRHDTVYWYQQGPGQDPQFLISFYEKMQSDKGSIPDRFSAQQFSDYHSELNMSSLELGDSALYFCASSSTGTGPHQGETQYFGPGTRLLVL.

The chain employs TRBV19 and TRBJ2-1, with 7 bases identical to TRBD1. The germline V gene has CDR1 LNHDA and CDR2 SQIVND (reference sequence). J gave up 3 bases and V 5 bases, and 4 bases lay outside the gene matches. The length of the CDR3 is 14 residues. The DNA for the CDR3 is TGTGCCAGTAGTCCGGGACAGTTCTACAATGAGCAGTTCTTC. This gives the protein CASSPGQFYNEQFF.

This sequence joins TRBV5-1 and TRBJ2-1, with D possibly TRBD2 on 6 matching bases. This CDR3 contains 15 residues. V gave up 5 bases and J gave up 6 bases, with 18 bases separating them. From germline, CDR1 is SGHRS and CDR2 YFSETQ. The CDR3 region has the DNA TGCGCCAGCAGAGACGGGACTTCTAGGGCCAATGAGCAGTTCTTC. Its translation: CASRDGTSRANEQFF.

The rearrangement uses TRBV29-1 and TRBJ1-1; D remains ambiguous. The CDR3 is 14 residues long. Germline V CDR1 and CDR2: SQVTM, ANQGSEA. V was cut by 7 bases and J by 3 bases, with 18 bases left in between. CDR3: CSAMDGGLYTEAFF. CDR3 bases: TGCAGCGCCATGGACGGAGGCCTTTACACTGAAGCTTTCTTT.

The CDR3 coding sequence is TGTGCCAGCAGGTCAGGGGTTGGGGAATTGACTAACTATGGCTACACCTTC. Residues: CASRSGVGELTNYGYTF. The chain employs TRBV27 and TRBJ1-2; D possibly corresponds to TRBD1 (6 bases). Between the trimmed V and J ends, which lost 6 bases and 0 bases, there was a span of 20 bases. Germline V lookup: CDR1 MNHEY, CDR2 SMNVEV (reference sequence). The CDR3 loop spans 17 amino acids.

The chain carries TRBV28 and TRBJ1-5; D unclear. In germline, CDR1 is MDHEN, CDR2 SYDVKM. This CDR3 is 14 amino acids long. The germline V and J ends were trimmed by 3 bases and 5 bases, with 11 bases remaining between them. The CDR3 coding sequence is TGTGCCAGCAGTTTGCCAGGTGGATATCAGCCCCAGCATTTT. Amino acid sequence: CASSLPGGYQPQHF. Filled out from reference TRBV28 and TRBJ1-5, the complete variable domain reads DVKVTQSSRYLVKRTGEKVFLECVQDMDHENMFWYRQDPGLGLRLIYFSYDVKMKEKGDIPEGYSVSREKKERFSLILESASTNQTSMYLCASSLPGGYQPQHFGDGTRLSIL.

This chain uses TRBV18 with TRBJ1-1, with 7 bases that match TRBD1. The J segment lost 11 bases and the V segment lost 1 base, leaving 4 bases of the junction unmatched. Germline CDR1 is KGHSH and CDR2 is LQKENI. The CDR3 sequence is 12 residues long. CDR3 coding DNA: TGTGCCAGCTCACCACGGGACAGCGCGGCTTTCTTT. It translates to CASSPRDSAAFF.

This rearrangement joins TRBV5-1 to TRBJ1-1, with D maybe TRBD1 (5 bases). The CDR3 extends over 14 amino acids. The V and J ends lost 3 bases and 2 bases respectively, with 11 bases between them. Germline lookup yields CDR1 SGHRS and CDR2 YFSETQ. CDR3 sequence reads: CASSSVQGNTEAFF. CDR3 DNA sequence: TGCGCCAGCAGCTCCGTCCAGGGAAACACTGAAGCTTTCTTT.

This chain connects TRBV7-9 to TRBJ1-1; D remains unclear. CDR3 length: 12 residues. V was cut by 2 bases and J by 6 bases, with 7 bases left in between. Looked up from germline, CDR1 is SEHNR and CDR2 is FQNEAQ (reference sequence). The CDR3 DNA sequence: TGTGCCAGCAGCTTATATATATCTGAAGCTTTCTTT. Protein product: CASSLYISEAFF.

The J gene is TRBJ1-5, the V gene TRBV19; 7 nucleotides match TRBD1. The germline V gene has CDR1 LNHDA and CDR2 SQIVND (reference sequence). Losses at the gene ends were 5 bases for V and 0 bases for J; bases not matched to a gene: 4. This CDR3 is built from 15 residues. CDR3: CASSFGTVSNQPQHF. The CDR3 nucleotides are TGTGCCAGTAGTTTCGGGACAGTTAGCAATCAGCCCCAGCATTTT.

The V gene is TRBV28, the J gene TRBJ1-1, with D possibly TRBD1 on 5 matching bases. This CDR3 has 14 amino acids. CDR1 and CDR2 (germline): MDHEN, SYDVKM. Trimming took 6 bases from V and 0 from J, leaving 11 bases between them. CDR3 amino acids: CASSRGNMNTEAFF. The CDR3 nucleotides read TGTGCCAGCAGCCGGGGGAATATGAACACTGAAGCTTTCTTT. Full variable domain (missing parts from reference TRBV28 and TRBJ1-1): DVKVTQSSRYLVKRTGEKVFLECVQDMDHENMFWYRQDPGLGLRLIYFSYDVKMKEKGDIPEGYSVSREKKERFSLILESASTNQTSMYLCASSRGNMNTEAFFGQGTRLTVV.

This clone appeared once. V gene TRBV19 combines with J gene TRBJ2-5; weak D call: TRBD1 (5 bases). This CDR3 has 14 amino acids. V was cut by 5 bases and J by 5 bases, with 15 bases left in between. CDR1 LNHDA and CDR2 SQIVND come from the germline V gene (reference sequence). The CDR3 reads CASSADQGEETQYF. The CDR3 DNA is TGTGCCAGTAGTGCAGATCAGGGTGAGGAGACCCAGTACTTC.

J is TRBJ1-3 and V is TRBV5-1; D perhaps matches TRBD1 (5 bases). The CDR3 is made up of 19 amino acids. Germline-derived CDR1 and CDR2 are SGHRS and YFSETQ. V lost 4 bases, J lost 0 bases, and 23 bases lay in between. The CDR3 loop reads CASSGPPPGTDFSGNTIYF. The CDR3 region has the DNA TGCGCCAGCAGCGGCCCCCCTCCCGGGACTGATTTCTCTGGAAACACCATATATTTT.

V is TRBV5-1 and J is TRBJ2-1; 7 bases line up with TRBD2. This CDR3 is built from 16 residues. V lost 4 bases, J lost 3 bases, and 10 bases stayed unmatched. Germline CDR1 SGHRS, CDR2 YFSETQ. As DNA, the CDR3 is TGCGCCAGCAGCCCCCGCGGTACTAGCGACTACAATGAGCAGTTCTTC. Translating gives CASSPRGTSDYNEQFF.

The chain links TRBV5-1 to TRBJ2-4, with a weak D call TRBD2 (7 bases). V was cut by 0 bases and J by 6 bases, with 13 bases left in between. The CDR3 has 15 amino acids. CDR1 and CDR2 (germline): SGHRS, YFSETQ. In DNA form, the CDR3 reads TGCGCCAGCAGCTTGGAGACAGGCGGGGGAAACATTCAGTACTTC. It codes for CASSLETGGGNIQYF.

This chain joins TRBV6-5 and TRBJ2-1, with 9 nucleotides matching TRBD2. V gave up 2 bases and J gave up 12 bases; unmatched junction bases: 11. The length of the CDR3 is 15 residues. Germline CDR1 and CDR2: MNHEY and SVGAGI. CDR3 loop: CASSYALAGGLWQFF. In DNA, the CDR3 is TGTGCCAGCAGTTACGCTTTGGCGGGAGGGCTTTGGCAGTTCTTC.

The chain couples TRBV4-1 to TRBJ2-7; 10 bases map to TRBD2. Trimming took 5 bases from V and 2 from J; bases not matched to a gene: 6. This CDR3 contains 15 residues. Germline CDR1 MGHRA, CDR2 YSYEKL. The CDR3 DNA reads TGCGCCAGCAGCAAAGGACTAGCGGACACCTACGAGCAGTACTTC. Its translation is CASSKGLADTYEQYF.

The V and J genes are TRBV7-8 and TRBJ1-2; D uncertain. V was trimmed by 5 bases and J by 0 bases, leaving 13 bases between them. The CDR3 has 15 amino acids. The germline V gene has CDR1 SGHVS and CDR2 FQNEAQ. CDR3 sequence (DNA): TGTGCCAGCAGCCCATTAATGAGAGCTAACTATGGCTACACCTTC. This translates into CASSPLMRANYGYTF.

The V call is TRBV2, the J call TRBJ2-1; D may be TRBD2 (5 bases). Trimming removed 5 bases at V and 2 bases at J, with 16 bases between. The CDR3 runs to 16 residues. CDR1 and CDR2 from the germline V gene are SNHLY and FYNNEI. The CDR3 protein is CASSLGLSGPYNEQFF. CDR3 coding DNA: TGTGCCAGCAGTTTAGGACTCTCAGGTCCCTACAATGAGCAGTTCTTC.

The rearrangement joins TRBV11-2 to TRBJ2-1, with TRBD2 identical over 8 bases. Trimming took 0 bases from V and 7 from J; bases not matched to a gene: 8. CDR3 length: 16 amino acids. The germline V gene encodes CDR1 SGHAT and CDR2 FQNNGV. The chain's CDR3 is CASSLESSGSWNEQFF. The CDR3 DNA follows: TGTGCCAGCAGCTTAGAGTCCAGCGGGAGTTGGAATGAGCAGTTCTTC.

This clone turned up a few times. V usage is TRBV19 and J usage is TRBJ1-1; 7 bases map to TRBD1. This CDR3 spans 14 amino acids. The V gene's germline CDR1 is LNHDA and CDR2 SQIVND (reference sequence). With V trimmed by 4 bases and J by 2 bases, 4 bases remained unmatched. The CDR3 spells CASSKGDSNTEAFF. CDR3 sequence (DNA): TGTGCCAGTAGTAAAGGGGACAGTAACACTGAAGCTTTCTTT.

V and J are TRBV5-6 and TRBJ2-3, with 8 nucleotides matching TRBD1. The V gene end was trimmed by 0 bases and the J gene end by 4 bases; junction bases not matched to a gene: 4. This CDR3 contains 15 residues. Germline V gene data show CDR1 as SGHDT and CDR2 as YYEEEE. The CDR3 DNA sequence: TGTGCCAGCAGCTTGGGATCGACAGGGGCAGATACGCAGTATTTT. It encodes CASSLGSTGADTQYF.

J is TRBJ1-3 and V is TRBV6-5; D remains unclear. CDR3 length equals 12 residues. In germline, CDR1 is MNHEY, CDR2 SVGAGI. V was cut by 0 bases and J by 8 bases, with 5 bases left in between. CDR3 DNA: TGTGCCAGCAGTTACTCGAGCGACACCATATATTTT. It is translated as CASSYSSDTIYF.

J is TRBJ1-2 and V is TRBV2; the D gene is possibly TRBD1 (5 bases). Germline V gene sequence: CDR1 SNHLY, CDR2 FYNNEI. Trimming removed 5 bases from V and 7 bases from J, with 11 bases in between. The CDR3 loop spans 12 amino acids. The CDR3 DNA reads as TGTGCCAGCAGTTCTCAGGGTTTTGGCTACACCTTC. Amino acids: CASSSQGFGYTF.

The chain uses TRBV28 and TRBJ2-3; 9 bases line up with TRBD2. This CDR3 has 14 amino acids. Looked up from germline, CDR1 is MDHEN and CDR2 is SYDVKM. V dropped 5 bases and J dropped 3; count of bases not matched to a gene: 3. The CDR3 spells CASSDSGSTDTQYF. In nucleotides, the CDR3 is TGTGCCAGCAGTGATAGCGGGAGTACAGATACGCAGTATTTT.

Points on this clone: The same CDR3 is also encoded by other DNA sequences in this sample. This sequence joins TRBV18 and TRBJ1-1, with a weak D call TRBD1 (5 bases). The CDR3 has 14 residues. Germline CDR1 KGHSH, CDR2 LQKENI. V lost 3 bases and J 0 bases, leaving 8 bases between the germline ends. This CDR3 reads CASSPTEMNTEAFF. In DNA form, the CDR3 reads TGTGCCAGCTCACCGACAGAGATGAACACTGAAGCTTTCTTT.

V is TRBV28 and J is TRBJ1-2, with D unclear. The CDR3 contains 12 residues. V was trimmed by 5 bases and J by 8 bases, leaving 12 bases between them. Germline-derived CDR1 and CDR2 are MDHEN and SYDVKM. Here the CDR3 DNA reads TGTGCCAGCAGTACCCCGACCGGGGGCTACACCTTC. Translated: CASSTPTGGYTF.

The gene calls are TRBV28 and TRBJ1-1; D unclear. Trimming took 3 bases from V and 2 from J, leaving 4 bases between them. Germline CDR1 reads MDHEN; CDR2 reads SYDVKM. The CDR3 loop spans 12 amino acids. CDR3 nucleotides: TGTGCCAGCAGTTTTTATAACACTGAAGCTTTCTTT. This codes for CASSFYNTEAFF.